The 5 T cell receptor beta chains reported below all come from one sample, sequenced in a study of blood T cell repertoires in COVID-19. The assay was immunoSEQ multiplex PCR, and TCRdb's table has in-frame clones only and misses some. In the table there are roughly 80,000 clones, more than 65% of which are singletons. What was sequenced was peripheral blood. These receptors were taken from a man aged 45-65 years with acute or convalescent COVID-19.

This rearrangement joins TRBV28 to TRBJ2-1, with TRBD2 matching 8 bases. From germline, CDR1 is MDHEN and CDR2 SYDVKM. V was pared by 3 bases and J by 10 bases, with 11 bases of the junction left unmatched. CDR3 length: 15 amino acids. Written as DNA, the CDR3 is TGTGCCAGCAGTTTGGGGCGGGAGGCCTCCAGCGAGCAGTTCTTC. This translates into CASSLGREASSEQFF.

CDR3 nucleotides: TGCGCCAGCAGCCAGGGATTAAGCGGGGGAGATACGCAGTATTTT. Protein: CASSQGLSGGDTQYF. The chain employs TRBV4-3 and TRBJ2-3; 8 bases agree with TRBD2. This CDR3 comprises 15 residues. Germline V gene sequence: CDR1 LGHNA, CDR2 YSLEER. The V gene end was trimmed by 3 bases and the J gene end by 5 bases; junction bases not matched to a gene: 7.

The chain carries TRBV19 and TRBJ1-4; 7 positions agree with TRBD1. Unmatched junction bases numbered 9, after V lost 5 bases and J lost 6 bases. There are 15 residues in the CDR3. Germline V lookup: CDR1 LNHDA, CDR2 SQIVND (reference sequence). CDR3 amino acids: CASSLHRGLDEKLFF. CDR3 sequence (DNA): TGTGCCAGTAGTCTTCACAGGGGTTTGGATGAAAAACTGTTTTTT.

This clone was seen a few times. The V gene is TRBV6-6, the J gene TRBJ2-7; 9 bases agree with TRBD1. Trimming at V came to 6 bases and at J to 5 bases, leaving 5 bases not matched to a gene. The V gene's germline CDR1 is MNHNY and CDR2 SVGAGI (reference sequence). The length of the CDR3 is 13 residues. The CDR3 reads CASRGQGIDEQYF. For the CDR3, the DNA is TGTGCCAGCAGAGGACAGGGGATAGACGAGCAGTACTTC.

V and J are TRBV28 and TRBJ1-2; 9 bases match TRBD1. The CDR3 has 14 residues. Germline-derived CDR1 and CDR2 are MDHEN and SYDVKM. V dropped 2 bases and J dropped 8; count of bases not matched to a gene: 6. The chain's CDR3 is CASSLGQGRKGYTF. The CDR3 DNA follows: TGTGCCAGCAGTTTAGGACAGGGGCGAAAGGGCTACACCTTC.